This entry lists 9 T cell receptor beta chains sequenced from one sample in a study of blood T cells in healthy people across ages. Sample-barcoded 5' priming and a J-beta primer mix drove a second PCR of 7 to 11 cycles. From the 5' RACE reads, TCRdb called clonotypes with MiXCR, one entry per CDR3 protein. The sample contains roughly 1.9 million distinct CDR3 sequences, approximately 40% of which appear only once. Sequencing was performed on blood. These receptors all stem from a human donor in good health.

CDR3 amino acids: CASSYWETGPYGGYTF. The DNA for the CDR3 is TGTGCCAGCAGTTACTGGGAGACAGGGCCCTACGGGGGCTACACCTTC. This chain uses TRBV6-6 with TRBJ1-2, with 7 positions matching TRBD1. The CDR3 sequence is 16 residues long. V was clipped by 1 base and J by 8 bases; unmatched bases: 13. Germline values: CDR1 MNHNY, CDR2 SVGAGI (reference sequence).

This clonotype was counted between two and nine times. V is TRBV11-1 and J is TRBJ2-7; 9 positions match TRBD1. The germline V gene encodes CDR1 SGHAT and CDR2 FQDESV (reference sequence). The CDR3 is 17 residues long. V was clipped by 1 base and J by 0 bases; unmatched bases: 7. The CDR3 loop reads CASSLGPGTGFSYEQYF. The CDR3 bases are TGTGCCAGCAGCTTAGGACCCGGGACAGGGTTCTCCTACGAGCAGTACTTC.

This clonotype was found many times. The rearrangement uses TRBV28 and TRBJ2-1; D is uncertain. Between the trimmed V and J ends, which lost 3 bases and 12 bases, there was a span of 9 bases. Germline-derived CDR1 and CDR2 are MDHEN and SYDVKM. The CDR3 loop spans 11 amino acids. The CDR3: CASSFLWGQFF. The CDR3 DNA reads TGTGCCAGCAGTTTCCTTTGGGGGCAGTTCTTC.

This rearrangement joins TRBV2 to TRBJ2-7; no clear D. CDR3 length: 13 residues. Between the trimmed V and J ends, which lost 7 bases and 5 bases, there was a span of 15 bases. The germline CDR1 and CDR2 sequences are SNHLY and FYNNEI. The CDR3 nucleotides read TGTGCCAGCATTAAGTCGGCGAGTAACGAGCAGTACTTC. Protein product: CASIKSASNEQYF.

This clonotype occurred a few times. The chain is built from TRBV12-3 or TRBV12-4 and TRBJ1-1; 9 bases align to TRBD1. The CDR3 has 15 amino acids. V shed 7 bases and J 11 bases; nucleotides not matched to a gene: 17. As DNA, the CDR3 is TGTGCCAGCACCGGGACAGGGAACCTATTCACGTGGGCTTTCTTT. This translates into CASTGTGNLFTWAFF.

The chain has TRBV20-1 and TRBJ1-5; no firm D call. CDR1 DFQATT and CDR2 SNEGSKA come from the germline V gene (reference sequence). CDR3 length: 15 residues. Trimming pared 1 base from V and 7 bases from J, leaving 17 bases between. DNA for the CDR3: TGCAGTGCTAGAGCGCCCCTTTCGGGTCGGCAGCCCCAGCATTTT. Translating it yields CSARAPLSGRQPQHF.

The sample holds a few counts of this clonotype. This chain uses TRBV11-1 with TRBJ2-3; D perhaps matches TRBD1 (5 bases). The CDR3 totals 11 residues. The V gene lost 10 bases and the J gene lost 6 bases, with 11 bases spanning the gap. Germline CDR1 reads SGHAT; CDR2 reads FQDESV (reference sequence). The CDR3 coding sequence is TGTGCCATTAATAAGGGGGATACGCAGTATTTT. Protein product: CAINKGDTQYF.

J is TRBJ2-1 and V is TRBV7-2, with 7 bases aligning to TRBD2. V trimming: 5 bases; J trimming: 2 bases; junction bases outside the gene matches: 9. This CDR3 contains 16 residues. Germline V CDR1 and CDR2: SGHTA, FQGNSA. The chain's CDR3 is CASSPRDGGTYNEQFF. The CDR3 DNA follows: TGTGCCAGCAGCCCTAGAGACGGGGGGACCTACAATGAGCAGTTCTTC.

The chain combines TRBV20-1 with TRBJ2-1; maybe TRBD2 (6 bases). Looked up from germline, CDR1 is DFQATT and CDR2 is SNEGSKA (reference sequence). V dropped 0 bases and J dropped 8 bases, with 11 bases sitting between them. CDR3 length: 13 amino acids. CDR3 in amino acids: CSARETGEHEQFF. The CDR3 DNA is TGCAGTGCTAGAGAAACGGGGGAGCATGAGCAGTTCTTC.